One and the same sample provided the 14 T cell receptor beta chains below, sequenced in a study of blood T cell repertoires in COVID-19. Libraries were prepared by immunoSEQ multiplex PCR; TCRdb keeps only in-frame clonotypes and omits some of them. The table shows more than 75,000 clones, with approximately 82% occurring only once. Sequenced sample: peripheral blood. These receptors all come from a man aged 55 to 69 with acute or convalescent COVID-19.

This sequence joins TRBV5-1 and TRBJ2-3; the D gene is possibly TRBD2 (5 bases). The V gene's germline CDR1 is SGHRS and CDR2 YFSETQ. Trimming took 2 bases from V and 6 from J, leaving 10 bases between them. The CDR3 consists of 13 residues. As DNA, the CDR3 is TGCGCCAGCAGCTTCCCTGGGGAGGATACGCAGTATTTT. Its translation: CASSFPGEDTQYF.

This chain uses TRBV11-2 with TRBJ2-1; TRBD2 matches 7 bases. Looked up from germline, CDR1 is SGHAT and CDR2 is FQNNGV. This CDR3 is 17 amino acids long. After removal of 0 bases from V and 7 bases from J, the junction contained 12 bases not matched to a gene. CDR3 region: CASSLEGRAGVDNEQFF. The CDR3 DNA reads TGTGCCAGCAGCTTAGAAGGCAGGGCGGGAGTGGATAATGAGCAGTTCTTC.

The rearrangement uses TRBV5-1 and TRBJ2-1; TRBD1 aligns across 9 bases. V was pared by 4 bases and J by 6 bases, with 17 bases of the junction left unmatched. Germline V CDR1 and CDR2: SGHRS, YFSETQ. This CDR3 has 18 residues. CDR3 region: CASSPDLGTGSFFNEQFF. CDR3 DNA: TGCGCCAGCAGCCCTGATCTTGGGACAGGGTCCTTTTTCAATGAGCAGTTCTTC. Full variable domain (rest looked up from reference TRBV5-1 and TRBJ2-1): KAGVTQTPRYLIKTRGQQVTLSCSPISGHRSVSWYQQTPGQGLQFLFEYFSETQRNKGNFPGRFSGRQFSNSRSEMNVSTLELGDSALYLCASSPDLGTGSFFNEQFFGPGTRLTVL.

This clone was counted a single time. The CDR3 nucleotides read TGTGCCAGCAGTTTCTCCGGGACTAGCGAGCAGTACTTC. Translating gives CASSFSGTSEQYF. The chain links TRBV12-3 or TRBV12-4 to TRBJ2-7; 8 nucleotides line up with TRBD2. V dropped 3 bases and J dropped 6; count of bases not matched to a gene: 4. CDR3 length equals 13 residues.

This sequence joins TRBV19 and TRBJ2-1, with 9 bases that match TRBD1. V lost 4 bases, J lost 4 bases, and 5 bases stayed unmatched. The CDR3 totals 15 residues. Germline CDR1 is LNHDA and CDR2 is SQIVND (reference sequence). The CDR3 protein is CASSTGQGFYNEQFF. Written as DNA, the CDR3 is TGTGCCAGTAGTACGGGACAGGGATTTTACAATGAGCAGTTCTTC.

In nucleotides, the CDR3 is TGTGCCAGCAGCTTCGGTAGCGGGGGTGTCGGGGAGCTGTTTTTT. Its protein is CASSFGSGGVGELFF. V and J are TRBV7-3 and TRBJ2-2, with 9 bases fitting TRBD2. This CDR3 contains 15 residues. Germline V gene lookup returns CDR1 SGHTA and CDR2 FQGTGA. V was clipped by 3 bases and J by 7 bases; unmatched bases: 6.

The rearrangement links TRBV19 to TRBJ1-5; TRBD1 agrees at 8 bases. This CDR3 is 14 amino acids long. CDR1 is LNHDA, CDR2 SQIVND, per germline (reference sequence). V was clipped by 5 bases and J by 7 bases; unmatched bases: 7. The CDR3 sequence: CASSRDRSGQPQHF. The CDR3 DNA is TGTGCCAGTAGTCGGGACAGGTCAGGACAGCCCCAGCATTTT.

The chain employs TRBV27 and TRBJ2-5; tentatively, D is TRBD2 (7 bases). The CDR3 spans 15 residues. Between the trimmed V and J ends, which lost 5 bases and 5 bases, there was a span of 18 bases. Germline CDR1 MNHEY, CDR2 SMNVEV (reference sequence). CDR3 nucleotides: TGTGCCAGCAGTCGGTCCGGGGGGCTTTGGGAGACCCAGTACTTC. Translating gives CASSRSGGLWETQYF.

The chain is built from TRBV18 and TRBJ2-7; D remains ambiguous. The length of the CDR3 is 13 residues. CDR1 is KGHSH and CDR2 is LQKENI in the germline V gene. V was cut by 0 bases and J by 6 bases, with 9 bases left in between. In DNA, the CDR3 is TGTGCCAGCTCACCACCCGCCGGGTTCGAGCAGTACTTC. Its protein product is CASSPPAGFEQYF.

This clone appeared once. This sequence joins TRBV7-9 and TRBJ2-5; the D is unclear. Germline loops: CDR1 SEHNR, CDR2 FQNEAQ (reference sequence). The V end was cut by 3 bases, the J end by 3 bases, with 8 bases between. The CDR3 spans 13 residues. CDR3 residues: CASSLFEKETQYF. CDR3 nucleotides: TGTGCCAGCAGCTTGTTCGAGAAAGAGACCCAGTACTTC.

The rearrangement joins TRBV9 to TRBJ1-6, with a tentative D call TRBD1 (6 bases). With 4 bases removed from V and 0 bases from J, the gap between germline ends came to 14 bases. There are 17 residues in the CDR3. Germline CDR1 SGDLS, CDR2 YYNGEE. CDR3 coding DNA: TGTGCCAGCAGCTTAGGACAGCCCGACTCCTATAATTCACCCCTCCACTTT. This gives the protein CASSLGQPDSYNSPLHF.

In its sample, this clone was seen once. The chain carries TRBV12-5 and TRBJ2-5, with TRBD1 identical over 8 bases. The CDR3 sequence is 15 residues long. J gave up 3 bases and V 9 bases, and 12 bases lay outside the gene matches. From germline, CDR1 is LGHNT and CDR2 FRNRAP. The CDR3 here is CARLTHPDREETQYF. CDR3 DNA: TGTGCTAGACTTACCCACCCGGACAGGGAAGAGACCCAGTACTTC.

This rearrangement joins TRBV6-4 to TRBJ1-1, with D possibly TRBD1 on 5 matching bases. Germline V gene sequence: CDR1 MRHNA, CDR2 SNTAGT. The CDR3 consists of 13 residues. V dropped 5 bases and J dropped 5 bases, with 12 bases sitting between them. The CDR3 nucleotides are TGTGCCAGCAGTCCGGACGGGGGGACTGAAGCTTTCTTT. It yields the protein CASSPDGGTEAFF.

This clone occurred a few times. The V gene is TRBV6-4, the J gene TRBJ2-1, with D perhaps matching TRBD1 (5 bases). The CDR3 loop spans 16 amino acids. CDR1 MRHNA and CDR2 SNTAGT come from the germline V gene. The V gene lost 2 bases and the J gene lost 7 bases, with 18 bases spanning the gap. The CDR3 reads CASSDQGRGMVNEQFF. The CDR3 coding sequence is TGTGCCAGCAGTGACCAGGGTAGGGGTATGGTGAATGAGCAGTTCTTC.